The 8 T cell receptor beta chains reported below all come from one sample, sequenced in a study of early T cells in non-severe SARS-CoV-2 infection. TCRdb used MiXCR to reprocess the 5' RACE reads, holding one entry per CDR3 protein. This sample has approximately 70,000 distinct CDR3 sequences, with 9% to 15% found just once. The source material was whole blood. The receptors originated from an adult who was a healthcare worker with PCR-confirmed SARS-CoV-2 infection or an uninfected control (not recorded which).

The V call is TRBV6-5, the J call TRBJ2-4, with a weak D call TRBD1 (5 bases). Trimming took off 4 bases at V and 4 bases at J, with 11 bases between the two ends. Germline lookup yields CDR1 MNHEY and CDR2 SVGAGI. This CDR3 contains 14 residues. CDR3 residues: CASSSPGHKNIQYF. The CDR3 region has the DNA TGTGCCAGCAGTTCCCCTGGACATAAAAACATTCAGTACTTC.

This clonotype was observed a handful of times. This chain uses TRBV29-1 with TRBJ1-2, with D possibly matching TRBD1 (5 bases). Germline V lookup: CDR1 SQVTM, CDR2 ANQGSEA. This CDR3 comprises 14 residues. V lost 5 bases, J lost 4 bases, and 17 bases lay in between. CDR3: CSVPGRRAGYGYTF. The DNA of the CDR3 is TGCAGCGTTCCGGGACGGAGAGCTGGCTATGGCTACACCTTC.

This clonotype occurred many times. The chain has TRBV6-1 and TRBJ2-1, with TRBD2 identical over 8 bases. V lost 6 bases to trimming and J lost 6 bases; unmatched junction nucleotides: 10. This CDR3 has 15 amino acids. Per the germline V gene, CDR1 is MNHNS and CDR2 is SASEGT. For the CDR3, the DNA is TGTGCCAGCAGCTCAAGCGGGGGTTCGGGCAATGAGCAGTTCTTC. Translation: CASSSSGGSGNEQFF.

This clonotype showed up many times. The chain has TRBV12-3 or TRBV12-4 and TRBJ2-1; 11 positions agree with TRBD2. This CDR3 comprises 18 residues. Losses at the gene ends were 7 bases for V and 5 bases for J; bases not matched to a gene: 16. CDR3 DNA: TGTGCCAGCACCGCACACGATAGCGGGAGGGCCAGGGACAATGAGCAGTTCTTC. It is translated as CASTAHDSGRARDNEQFF.

For the CDR3, the DNA is TGTGCCAGCAGTTACCCCCGGGGTAGACTAACGGGGCGGTCCGAGCAGTACTTC. This gives the protein CASSYPRGRLTGRSEQYF. This chain links TRBV6-6 with TRBJ2-7, with D perhaps TRBD1 or TRBD2 (5 bases each). The CDR3 runs 18 residues. In germline, CDR1 is MNHNY, CDR2 SVGAGI (reference sequence). Trimming pared 2 bases from V and 6 bases from J, leaving 26 bases between.

The chain couples TRBV30 to TRBJ2-7, with 9 positions matching TRBD1. From germline, CDR1 is GTSNPN and CDR2 SVGIG (reference sequence). The CDR3 totals 14 residues. Germline trimming cut 2 bases from V and 6 bases from J; bases unmatched to any gene: 8. CDR3 DNA sequence: TGTGCCTGGAGTCCGGGACAGGGACGGGGCGAGCAGTACTTC. This gives the protein CAWSPGQGRGEQYF. Filled out from reference TRBV30 and TRBJ2-7, the complete variable domain reads SQTIHQWPATLVQPVGSPLSLECTVEGTSNPNLYWYRQAAGRGLQLLFYSVGIGQISSEVPQNLSASRPQDRQFILSSKKLLLSDSGFYLCAWSPGQGRGEQYFGPGTRLTVT.

This clonotype showed up just a few times. The chain has TRBV12-3 or TRBV12-4 and TRBJ2-1, with 7 positions matching TRBD1. V trimming: 4 bases; J trimming: 0 bases; junction bases outside the gene matches: 6. CDR3 length: 16 residues. The CDR3 sequence is CASSSPRGSSYNEQFF. Here the CDR3 DNA reads TGTGCCAGCAGTTCGCCCAGGGGGAGCTCCTACAATGAGCAGTTCTTC.

This clonotype occurred a few times. The chain recombines TRBV5-1 with TRBJ2-7; 9 bases match TRBD1. The CDR3 loop spans 14 amino acids. Germline V lookup: CDR1 SGHRS, CDR2 YFSETQ. V dropped 6 bases and J dropped 5; count of bases not matched to a gene: 9. CDR3 in amino acids: CASNSDRGVNEQYF. The CDR3 nucleotides read TGCGCCAGCAATTCTGACAGGGGGGTGAACGAGCAGTACTTC.